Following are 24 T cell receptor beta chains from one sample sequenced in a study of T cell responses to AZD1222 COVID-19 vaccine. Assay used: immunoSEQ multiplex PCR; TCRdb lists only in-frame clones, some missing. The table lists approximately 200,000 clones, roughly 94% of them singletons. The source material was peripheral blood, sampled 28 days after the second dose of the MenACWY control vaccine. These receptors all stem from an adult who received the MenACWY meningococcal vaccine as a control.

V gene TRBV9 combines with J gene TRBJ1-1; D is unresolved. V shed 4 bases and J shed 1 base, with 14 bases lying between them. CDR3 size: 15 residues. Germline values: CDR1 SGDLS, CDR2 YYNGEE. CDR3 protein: CASSPRYGENTEAFF. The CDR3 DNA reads TGTGCCAGCAGCCCCCGATATGGGGAGAACACTGAAGCTTTCTTT. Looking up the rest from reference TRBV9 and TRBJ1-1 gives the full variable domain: DSGVTQTPKHLITATGQRVTLRCSPRSGDLSVYWYQQSLDQGLQFLIQYYNGEERAKGNILERFSAQQFPDLHSELNLSSLELGDSALYFCASSPRYGENTEAFFGQGTRLTVV.

CDR3 region: CASSRAVGNTEAFF. CDR3 sequence (DNA): TGTGCCAGCAGCCGGGCGGTTGGGAACACTGAAGCTTTCTTT. V and J are TRBV7-9 and TRBJ1-1; D not resolved. Germline CDR1 reads SEHNR; CDR2 reads FQNEAQ (reference sequence). CDR3 length: 14 residues. The ends were cut back, 5 bases at V and 1 base at J, with 11 bases in the middle.

CDR3 region: CASSIGQGDGYTF. For the CDR3, the DNA is TGTGCCAGTAGTATAGGCCAGGGTGATGGCTACACCTTC. The rearrangement uses TRBV19 and TRBJ1-2; D perhaps matches TRBD1 (5 bases). The germline V gene encodes CDR1 LNHDA and CDR2 SQIVND (reference sequence). Trimming took 1 base from V and 6 from J, leaving 9 bases between them. CDR3 length: 13 amino acids. The whole variable domain, filled in from reference TRBV19 and TRBJ1-2, reads DGGITQSPKYLFRKEGQNVTLSCEQNLNHDAMYWYRQDPGQGLRLIYYSQIVNDFQKGDIAEGYSVSREKKESFPLTVTSAQKNPTAFYLCASSIGQGDGYTFGSGTRLTVV.

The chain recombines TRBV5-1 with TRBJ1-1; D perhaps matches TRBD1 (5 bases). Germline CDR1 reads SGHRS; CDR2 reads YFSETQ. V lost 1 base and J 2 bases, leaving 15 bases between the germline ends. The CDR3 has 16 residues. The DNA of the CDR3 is TGCGCCAGCAGCTTGATACCATTTCAGGGCAACACTGAAGCTTTCTTT. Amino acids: CASSLIPFQGNTEAFF. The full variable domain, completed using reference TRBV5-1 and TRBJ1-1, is KAGVTQTPRYLIKTRGQQVTLSCSPISGHRSVSWYQQTPGQGLQFLFEYFSETQRNKGNFPGRFSGRQFSNSRSEMNVSTLELGDSALYLCASSLIPFQGNTEAFFGQGTRLTVV.

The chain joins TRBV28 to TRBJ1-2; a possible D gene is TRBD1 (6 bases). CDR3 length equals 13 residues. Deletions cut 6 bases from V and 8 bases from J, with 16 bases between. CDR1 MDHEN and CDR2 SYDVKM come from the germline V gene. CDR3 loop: CASRGRGYAGYTF. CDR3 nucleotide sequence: TGTGCCAGCAGGGGCAGGGGATATGCCGGCTACACCTTC.

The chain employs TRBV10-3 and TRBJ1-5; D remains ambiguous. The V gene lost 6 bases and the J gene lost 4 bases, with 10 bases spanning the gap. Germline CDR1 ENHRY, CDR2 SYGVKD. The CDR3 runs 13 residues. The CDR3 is CAIRRTANQPQHF. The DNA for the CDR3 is TGTGCCATCAGACGGACGGCTAATCAGCCCCAGCATTTT.

DNA of the CDR3: TGTGCCAGCAGCGTAGAAGGGACTGGAAACACCATATATTTT. Translated: CASSVEGTGNTIYF. The chain carries TRBV9 and TRBJ1-3; D is uncertain. Germline-derived CDR1 and CDR2 are SGDLS and YYNGEE. V lost 0 bases and J 2 bases, leaving 6 bases between the germline ends. The CDR3 has 14 residues.

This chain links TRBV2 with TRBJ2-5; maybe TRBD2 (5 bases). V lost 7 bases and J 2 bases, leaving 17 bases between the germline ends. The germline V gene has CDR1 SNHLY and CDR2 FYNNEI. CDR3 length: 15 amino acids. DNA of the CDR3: TGTGCCAGCATACCGGAGTCTCGCGGGCAAGAGACCCAGTACTTC. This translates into CASIPESRGQETQYF.

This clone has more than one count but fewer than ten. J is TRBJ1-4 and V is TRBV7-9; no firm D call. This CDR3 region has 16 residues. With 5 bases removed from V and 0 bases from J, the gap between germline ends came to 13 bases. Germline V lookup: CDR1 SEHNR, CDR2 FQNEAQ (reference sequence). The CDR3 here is CASSLISGATNEKLFF. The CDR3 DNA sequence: TGTGCCAGCAGCCTAATTTCAGGAGCAACTAATGAAAAACTGTTTTTT.

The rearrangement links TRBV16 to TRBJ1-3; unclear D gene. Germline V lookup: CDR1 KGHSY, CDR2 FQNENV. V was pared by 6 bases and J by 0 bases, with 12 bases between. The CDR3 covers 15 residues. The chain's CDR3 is CASSLLPLSGNTIYF. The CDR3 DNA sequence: TGTGCCAGCAGTCTCTTGCCCCTCTCTGGAAACACCATATATTTT.

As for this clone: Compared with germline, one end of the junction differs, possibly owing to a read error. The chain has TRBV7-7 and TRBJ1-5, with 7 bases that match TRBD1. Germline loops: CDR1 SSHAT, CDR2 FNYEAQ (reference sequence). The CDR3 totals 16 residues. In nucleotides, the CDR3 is TGTGCTAGCAGCTCCCCCGGGACAGTTGACAATCAGCCCCAGCATTTT. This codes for CASSSPGTVDNQPQHF.

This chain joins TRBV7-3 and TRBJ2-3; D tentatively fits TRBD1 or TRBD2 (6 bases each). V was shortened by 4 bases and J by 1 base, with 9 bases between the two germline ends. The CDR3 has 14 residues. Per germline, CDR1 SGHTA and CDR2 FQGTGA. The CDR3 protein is CASSSRGGTDTQYF. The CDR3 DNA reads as TGTGCCAGCAGCTCAAGGGGGGGCACAGATACGCAGTATTTT.

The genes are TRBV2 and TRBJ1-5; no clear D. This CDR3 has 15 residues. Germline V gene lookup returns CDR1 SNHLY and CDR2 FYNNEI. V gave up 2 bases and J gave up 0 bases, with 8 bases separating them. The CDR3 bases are TGTGCCAGCAGTGAATCTGGGTATAGCAATCAGCCCCAGCATTTT. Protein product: CASSESGYSNQPQHF.

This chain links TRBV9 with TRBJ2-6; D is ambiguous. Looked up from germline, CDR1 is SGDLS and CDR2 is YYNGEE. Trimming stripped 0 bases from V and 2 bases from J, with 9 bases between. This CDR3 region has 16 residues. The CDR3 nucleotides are TGTGCCAGCAGCGTAGAGCTGGGCGCTGGGGCCAACGTCCTGACTTTC. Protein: CASSVELGAGANVLTF.

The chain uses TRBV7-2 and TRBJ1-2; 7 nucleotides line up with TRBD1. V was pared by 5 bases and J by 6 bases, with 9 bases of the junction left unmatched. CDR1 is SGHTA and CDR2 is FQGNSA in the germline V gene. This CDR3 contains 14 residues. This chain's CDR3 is CASSRTGEPDGYTF. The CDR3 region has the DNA TGTGCCAGCAGCAGAACAGGGGAACCCGATGGCTACACCTTC.

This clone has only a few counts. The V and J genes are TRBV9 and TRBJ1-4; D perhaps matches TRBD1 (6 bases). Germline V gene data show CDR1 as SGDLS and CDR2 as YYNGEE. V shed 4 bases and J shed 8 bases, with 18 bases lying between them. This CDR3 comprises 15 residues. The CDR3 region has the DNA TGTGCCAGCAGCACCCAAACAGGGTTGGGCGAAAAACTGTTTTTT. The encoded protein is CASSTQTGLGEKLFF.

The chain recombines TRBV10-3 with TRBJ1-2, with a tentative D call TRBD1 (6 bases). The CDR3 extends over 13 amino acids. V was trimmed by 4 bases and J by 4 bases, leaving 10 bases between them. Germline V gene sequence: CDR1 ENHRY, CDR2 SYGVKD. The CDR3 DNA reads TGTGCCATCAGTGGGGGGGGCGTCTATGGCTACACCTTC. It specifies CAISGGGVYGYTF.

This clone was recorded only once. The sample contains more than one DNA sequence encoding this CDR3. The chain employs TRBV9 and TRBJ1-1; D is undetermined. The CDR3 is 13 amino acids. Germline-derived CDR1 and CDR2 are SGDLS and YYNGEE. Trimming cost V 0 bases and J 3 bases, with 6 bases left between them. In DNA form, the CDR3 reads TGTGCCAGCAGCGTAGAGGGTTACACTGAAGCTTTCTTT. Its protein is CASSVEGYTEAFF.

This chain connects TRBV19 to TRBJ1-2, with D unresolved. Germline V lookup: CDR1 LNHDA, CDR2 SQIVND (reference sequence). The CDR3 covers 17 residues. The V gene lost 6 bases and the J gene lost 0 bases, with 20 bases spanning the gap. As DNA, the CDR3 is TGTGCCAGTAGAGCCCACGGGTCAGAACGTTCTAACTATGGCTACACCTTC. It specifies CASRAHGSERSNYGYTF.

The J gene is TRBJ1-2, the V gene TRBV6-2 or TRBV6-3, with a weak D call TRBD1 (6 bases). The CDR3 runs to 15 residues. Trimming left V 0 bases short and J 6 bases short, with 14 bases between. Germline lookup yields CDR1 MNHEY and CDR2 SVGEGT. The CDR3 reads CASSYSRGAPDGYTF. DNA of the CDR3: TGTGCCAGCAGTTACTCGAGGGGGGCGCCCGATGGCTACACCTTC.

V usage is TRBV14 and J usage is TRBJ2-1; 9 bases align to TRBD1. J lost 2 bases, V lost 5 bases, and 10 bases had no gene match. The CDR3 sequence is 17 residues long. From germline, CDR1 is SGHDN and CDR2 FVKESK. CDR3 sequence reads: CASSSMPGTGTYNEQFF. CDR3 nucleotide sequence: TGTGCCAGCAGCTCAATGCCCGGGACAGGGACCTACAATGAGCAGTTCTTC.

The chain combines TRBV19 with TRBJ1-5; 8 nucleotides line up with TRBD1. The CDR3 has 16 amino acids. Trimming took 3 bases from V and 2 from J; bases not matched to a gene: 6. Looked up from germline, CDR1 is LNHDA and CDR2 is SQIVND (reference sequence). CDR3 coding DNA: TGTGCCAGTAGTATGGGGGGACAGGCTGGCAATCAGCCCCAGCATTTT. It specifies CASSMGGQAGNQPQHF. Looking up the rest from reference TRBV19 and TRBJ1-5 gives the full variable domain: DGGITQSPKYLFRKEGQNVTLSCEQNLNHDAMYWYRQDPGQGLRLIYYSQIVNDFQKGDIAEGYSVSREKKESFPLTVTSAQKNPTAFYLCASSMGGQAGNQPQHFGDGTRLSIL.

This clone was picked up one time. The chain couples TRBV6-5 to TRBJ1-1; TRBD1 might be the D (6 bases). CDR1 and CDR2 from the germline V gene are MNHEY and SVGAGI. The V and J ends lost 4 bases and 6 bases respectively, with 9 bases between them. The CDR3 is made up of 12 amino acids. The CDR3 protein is CASSLTGSEAFF. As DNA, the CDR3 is TGTGCCAGCAGTTTAACAGGGTCTGAAGCTTTCTTT.

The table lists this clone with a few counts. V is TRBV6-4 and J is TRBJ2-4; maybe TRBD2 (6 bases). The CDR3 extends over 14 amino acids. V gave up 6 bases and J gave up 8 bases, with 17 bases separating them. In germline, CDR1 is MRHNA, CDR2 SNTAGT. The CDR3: CASSPGAIGDIQYF. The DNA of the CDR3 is TGTGCCAGCAGCCCGGGAGCTATAGGGGACATTCAGTACTTC.